One T cell receptor beta chain is described in this entry. Its antigen is currently unknown. V was pared by 5 bases and J by 0 bases, with 8 bases between. CDR3 length equals 14 residues. Per the germline V gene, CDR1 is MDHEN and CDR2 is SYDVKM. The table came from immunoSEQ multiplex PCR; TCRdb's copy has only in-frame clones and leaves some out. The sample shows about 60,000 clones, 75% to 95% of them seen only once. The data derive from a study of OX40 agonist ivuxolimab in advanced cancers. In the study overall: Hepatocellular carcinoma, melanoma, renal cell or head and neck cancer was diagnosed in the dose-escalation patients. Findings and limits, study-wide: Dose levels from 0.1 to 3.0 mg/kg saw CD4+ and CD8+ blood T cells expand clonally by week 6.

The sequencing here drew on CD4+ or CD8+ T cells sorted from blood, taken in a trial of the OX40 agonist ivuxolimab. The receptor was derived from an adult with an advanced solid tumor such as melanoma, head and neck, liver or kidney cancer. J is TRBJ1-3 and V is TRBV28; D is ambiguous. The CDR3 DNA reads as TGTGCCAGCAGTATTTACAGCTCTGGAAACACCATATATTTT. It codes for CASSIYSSGNTIYF.